Each of the 3 T cell receptor beta chains below was sequenced from the same sample in a study of CD8 T cells in Susac syndrome. An amount of RNA that ranged from roughly 0.5 to 1 ug was reverse transcribed with random hexamers. MiXCR, run by TCRdb on the immunoSEQ multiplex PCR reads, gives a single entry per CDR3 protein. The table records about 200,000 distinct CDR3 sequences, roughly 90% of them present only once. Sequenced sample: CD8+ T cells from PBMCs. All receptors derive from a human donor with multiple sclerosis.

The V and J genes are TRBV30 and TRBJ1-2; tentatively, D is TRBD1 (5 bases). V lost 8 bases, J lost 0 bases, and 10 bases lay in between. This CDR3 comprises 12 residues. Per the germline V gene, CDR1 is GTSNPN and CDR2 is SVGIG (reference sequence). The DNA of the CDR3 is TGTGCCACCCCCAGGGCTAACTATGGCTACACCTTC. Translated, it gives CATPRANYGYTF.

The chain couples TRBV7-8 to TRBJ2-3; TRBD2 matches at 9 bases. V dropped 5 bases and J dropped 3; count of bases not matched to a gene: 12. Germline CDR1 is SGHVS and CDR2 is FQNEAQ. The CDR3 runs 17 residues. CDR3 amino acids: CASSPLPREGMTDTQYF. CDR3 DNA: TGTGCCAGCAGCCCTCTTCCGCGGGAGGGAATGACAGATACGCAGTATTTT.

This sequence joins TRBV14 and TRBJ2-2, with D unclear. With 5 bases removed from V and 8 bases from J, the gap between germline ends came to 9 bases. Germline CDR1 SGHDN, CDR2 FVKESK. This CDR3 spans 12 amino acids. In DNA form, the CDR3 reads TGTGCCAGCAGCGGTGGCGGTGGGGAGCTGTTTTTT. This sequence encodes CASSGGGGELFF.